This record looks at one TCR beta chain sequence and its context. The antigen it binds to is not known. Per-nucleotide qualities are absent, and no much larger clonotype sits a single base away. The cohort was made up of approximately 670 healthy bone marrow donors. At the time of sampling, all cohort members were nominally healthy, though unrecorded immune exposures were likely present. The donor tested CMV seronegative, placing the donor among the 350 or so seronegative members of the cohort. A peripheral blood sample was provided by each donor, and peripheral blood mononuclear cells were used for TCR beta sequencing. Genomic DNA extraction from the blood cell samples was performed with the Qiagen DNeasy Blood Extraction Kit. This record belongs to a study of cytomegalovirus exposure and HLA in healthy donors (dated by TCRdb to the late 2010s). In terms of the full investigation: An earlier analysis of some 600 of the donors reported approximately 300 Gb of sequence data and 117 million unique TCR beta sequences obtained from roughly 170 million T cells. Besides the first cohort of 500 to 700 subjects, a separate validation cohort made up of roughly 120 different subjects was used. An earlier analysis of a few hundred of the donors applied high-throughput TCR beta sequencing to assess whether each TCR beta V gene segment acted as functional or pseudogenic. Donor age, sex, ethnicity and CMV serostatus were collected together with the repertoire data. HLA typing covered class I and class II loci at four-digit resolution. High-throughput TCR immunosequencing, statistical association of individual TCRs with disease status, and machine learning were combined to predict cytomegalovirus infection status. All discovery cohort repertoires had been generated using a single sequencing platform. In a later analysis, previously published TCR beta repertoires from several hundred donors were re-analyzed and high-resolution HLA genotyping was added so that TCR occurrence patterns could be studied. Rather than using new phenotypic data, the later analysis identified candidate immune exposures from TCR beta sequences and from how often those sequences occurred across donors. Typing coverage differed by locus: A, B, C, DRB1 and DQB1 were typed in roughly 620-630 donors, DQA1 in 500 to 550, DPA1 in 600 to 610, and DPB1 in approximately 450. Using immunosequencing, the study profiled T cell repertoires from 500 to 800 subjects and related those repertoires to cytomegalovirus serostatus. The study was designed to test whether signatures of past pathogen exposure could be identified by cataloging public T cell receptors. Among some 400 genotyped donors of the cohort, an average of around 250,000 unique TCR beta nucleotide sequences was sequenced per donor, of which about 18% were non-productive. A later genetic analysis used genome-wide SNP genotypes for about three fifths of the roughly 700 donors, treating that subset as a discovery cohort. Among the approximately 420 genotyped donors, around 81% belonged to the genetic ancestry cluster associated with self-reported Caucasian donors. About 280 gigabases of sequencing data and roughly 81 million unique TCR sequences made up an early release that covered about 640 HLA-typed donors. A handful of DR-DQ haplotypes were handled as single units for association and clustering because linkage in the cohort was strong. Findings and caveats that apply to the study as a whole: Correlated functional status among segregating V segments might reflect linkage disequilibrium, but an unknown experimental factor could not be ruled out. In an earlier analysis of fewer than 750 of the donors, most TCR beta V segments were observed in productive rearrangements about 87% or about 30% of the time, broadly matching IMGT annotations. Because some donors lacked HLA typing at each locus, the association tests relied only on the typed subset. The cohort was sequenced for TCR beta chains only, and without alpha or paired-chain data the features that could be detected were limited. The sequencing pipeline was judged likely to have produced a cluster of highly shared sequence variants as a technical artifact. Most TCR sequences were observed very rarely across donors, whereas some public TCRs were present in many individuals. A few of the identified cytomegalovirus-associated TCR beta chains were confirmed in vitro to be specific for cytomegalovirus antigens. In a later analysis, several top co-occurrence clusters were reported to appear linked to parvovirus B19, influenza, CMV and Epstein-Barr virus. In a later genetic analysis, a missense DCLRE1C variant was associated with V-gene and J-gene trimming of TCR beta chains, and the association was replicated in an independent cohort. The study gave a list of about 160 TCR beta chains associated with cytomegalovirus. The classifier was reported to diagnose cytomegalovirus status with high specificity and sensitivity in both the original cohort and the validation cohort. It was suggested by the authors that the approach could potentially be generalized to other disease states and immunological phenotypes. In a later analysis, TCR association rates were found to vary across HLA loci, with the most associated TCRs seen for DRB1 alleles and the fewest for HLA-C alleles. Compared with the roughly 600-donor mean, donors in an Asian-associated ancestry cluster had fewer N-insertions in productive TCRs, according to a later genetic analysis. Roughly uniform sequencing depth across donors was assumed in presence/absence analyses, although this assumption may not hold. The earlier analysis of around 600 of the donors excluded approximately 15 rarely observed V segments, including chromosome 9 orphons, because counts were too low. When HLA alleles, especially DR and DQ, strongly co-occurred, attributing TCR associations to individual alleles was difficult. Compared with equally common non-associated chains, HLA-associated TCR beta chains in a later analysis were more clonally expanded and had lower generation probabilities. CMV serostatus was the only immune exposure information available for the cohort. In a later analysis, most CMV-associated TCR beta chains were found to appear HLA-restricted, with HLA associations seemingly driven largely by CMV exposure. Specific HLA alleles were associated with 16,951 TCR beta sequences at a false discovery rate of 0.05 in a later analysis. A further reported finding was that TCR beta sequences accurately predicted the HLA-A and HLA-B alleles for most subjects in the first cohort.

Library method: the immunoSEQ multiplex PCR assay. A mixture of 60 forward primers for TCR Vbeta segments and 13 reverse primers for TCR Jbeta segments was used in the multiplex PCR. The CDR3 region of rearranged TCR beta genes was amplified from genomic DNA with a multiplex PCR assay. The Illumina HiSeq System was used to sequence the amplified TCR beta libraries as 87-base-pair reads. The paper's processing steps were these. In a later analysis, roughly 80 million unique TCR beta chains were counted across the approximately 670 repertoires, and roughly 11 million of these chains were shared by at least two donors. Raw reads were error-corrected and collapsed into unique sequences by a nearest-neighbor algorithm in which closely related sequences were merged to remove PCR and sequencing errors. V, D and J gene segments were assigned by aligning CDR3 sequences to IMGT reference sequences. For a sequence to be retained, a match of at least six nucleotides to both a V gene segment and a J gene segment was required. Rearrangements were called productive when the CDR3 lacked stop codons and stayed in frame with V and J; all others were non-productive. Following IMGT convention, CDR3 was defined as the stretch from the second conserved V-encoded cysteine up to the conserved J-encoded phenylalanine. In an earlier analysis of 500 to 650 of the donors, sequences lacking an unambiguous match to a single V gene segment were excluded. An earlier analysis of approximately 590 of the donors called V segments functional above 56.7% productive rearrangements and segregating when the between-donor standard deviation exceeded 5%. A statistical classification framework was built to diagnose cytomegalovirus status from the catalog of TCR beta chain sequences. V and J gene assignment, in a later analysis, came from comparing TCR nucleotide sequences with IMGT/GENE-DB human TR gene sequences. In a later analysis, CDR3 sequences and most-parsimonious VDJ recombination scenarios were assigned using the TCRdist pipeline. In a later analysis, each TCR beta chain was defined by its CDR3 amino acid sequence together with its V-gene family, and reads without a unique V-gene family were excluded. In a later analysis, a few hundred highly shared, low-generation-probability nucleotide sequences were removed to address suspected cross-contamination and a sequencing artifact. In a later analysis, a clonal expansion index was calculated for each public chain from normalized within-repertoire ranks of inferred template counts. In a later analysis, generation probabilities were computed using a VDJ recombination model fitted to out-of-frame rearrangements, and the results were checked against IGoR. Hypergeometric tests were used in a later analysis to score TCR-TCR, TCR-HLA and TCR-CMV co-occurrence, with a repertoire-size bias correction applied to the TCR pairs. A later analysis estimated false discovery rates by permuting HLA or CMV assignments 20 times. In a later analysis, co-occurring TCRs were grouped with DBSCAN, and TCRdist sequence similarity was added when clustering was performed within HLA-allele-positive subsets. Co-occurrence clustering excluded repertoires with fewer than 30,000 or more than 120,000 public chains, plus five with anomalous nucleotide sharing. TCRdb took over this immuneACCESS table, retaining in-frame rearrangements with V and J assigned. Such tables are incomplete; in checked studies, under half of the missing clones stem from an unresolved V gene, and the remainder is unexplained. V and J calls and clone size follow that table, whereas D and trimming were derived from the DNA. The sample table records roughly 190,000 clones; around 86% of these occur just once. The ten largest clones capture 1% to 1.5% of the sample.

Material: PBMCs. The sequence came from a man younger than 45 in good health and CMV-seronegative.

The CDR3 corresponds to CAISEEVDQPQHF. The DNA sequence reads TGTGCCATCAGTGAGGAGGTCGACCAGCCCCAGCATTTT. This chain is built from TRBV10-3 and TRBJ1-5, with the D gene too uncertain to name. Taken from cysteine to phenylalanine, the CDR3 has 13 residues. Only the CDR3 DNA stays, 39 bases, in frame from base 1. At the junction V is shortened by 2 bases and J by 7 bases, with 9 bases in between. According to the germline V gene, CDR1 reads ENHRY and CDR2 reads SYGVKD.